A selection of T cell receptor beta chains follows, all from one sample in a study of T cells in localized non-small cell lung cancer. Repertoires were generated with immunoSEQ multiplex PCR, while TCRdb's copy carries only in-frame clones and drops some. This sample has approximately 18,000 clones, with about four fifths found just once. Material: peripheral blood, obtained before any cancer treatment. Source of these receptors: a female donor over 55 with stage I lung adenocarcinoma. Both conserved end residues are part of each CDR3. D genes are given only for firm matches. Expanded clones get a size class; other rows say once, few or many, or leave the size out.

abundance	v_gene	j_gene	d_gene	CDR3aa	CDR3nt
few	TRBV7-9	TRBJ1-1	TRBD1	CASSRQGSTEAFF	TGTGCCAGCAGTCGACAGGGGAGCACTGAAGCTTTCTTT
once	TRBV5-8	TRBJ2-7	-	CASSYRLGTIYYEQYF	TGTGCCAGCAGCTATCGTCTCGGAACCATATACTACGAGCAGTACTTC
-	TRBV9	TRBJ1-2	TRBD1	CASSSQGDINYGYTF	TGTGCCAGCAGCTCCCAGGGGGATATTAACTATGGCTACACCTTC
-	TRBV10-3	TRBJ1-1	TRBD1	CAISATGGNTEAFF	TGTGCCATCAGTGCGACAGGGGGGAACACTGAAGCTTTCTTT
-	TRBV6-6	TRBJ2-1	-	CASSYSPGAGDEQFF	TGTGCCAGCAGTTACTCTCCAGGGGCAGGTGATGAGCAGTTCTTC
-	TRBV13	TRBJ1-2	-	CASSLAKGIANYGYTF	TGTGCCAGCAGCTTAGCTAAGGGGATAGCTAACTATGGCTACACCTTC
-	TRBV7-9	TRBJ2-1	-	CASKIVGGRANEQFF	TGTGCCAGCAAAATCGTGGGGGGTAGAGCCAATGAGCAGTTCTTC
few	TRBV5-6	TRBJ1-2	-	CASSPLGYGYTF	TGTGCCAGCAGCCCCCTGGGCTATGGCTACACCTTC
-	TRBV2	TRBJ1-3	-	CASKGQSYSGNTIYF	TGTGCCAGTAAAGGACAGTCATACTCTGGAAACACCATATATTTT
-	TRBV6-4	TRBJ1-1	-	CASSAVLGTEAFF	TGTGCCAGCAGCGCCGTTCTGGGGACTGAAGCTTTCTTT
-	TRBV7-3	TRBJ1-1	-	CASSLMGSENTEAFF	TGTGCCAGCAGCTTAATGGGCTCCGAGAACACTGAAGCTTTCTTT
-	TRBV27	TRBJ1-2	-	CASTLSAGEFNYGYTF	TGTGCCAGCACCCTATCGGCAGGGGAATTTAACTATGGCTACACCTTC
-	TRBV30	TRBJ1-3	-	CAGNRAGNTIYF	TGTGCCGGCAACAGGGCTGGAAACACCATATATTTT
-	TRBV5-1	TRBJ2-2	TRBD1	CASSSVTGSTGELFF	TGCGCCAGCAGCTCCGTGACAGGGTCCACCGGGGAGCTGTTTTTT
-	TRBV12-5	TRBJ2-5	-	CASGKLAAETQYF	TGTGCTAGTGGGAAACTAGCCGCAGAGACCCAGTACTTC
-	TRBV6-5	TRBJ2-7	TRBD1	CASSEGQPFYEQYF	TGTGCCAGCAGTGAGGGACAGCCTTTCTACGAGCAGTACTTC
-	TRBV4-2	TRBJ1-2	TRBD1	CASSSGQGDYGYTF	TGTGCCAGCAGCTCCGGACAGGGGGACTATGGCTACACCTTC
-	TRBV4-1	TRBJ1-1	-	CASSPRYRKGAFF	TGCGCCAGCAGCCCCCGATATAGGAAGGGAGCTTTCTTT
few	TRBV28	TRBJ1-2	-	CASSLLRGGYTF	TGTGCCAGCAGTTTGTTGAGGGGCGGCTACACCTTC
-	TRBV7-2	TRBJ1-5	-	CASSLGGRPNQPQHF	TGTGCCAGCAGCTTAGGGGGGCGTCCGAATCAGCCCCAGCATTTT
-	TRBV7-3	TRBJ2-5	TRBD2	CASSPGLAETQYF	TGTGCCAGCAGCCCGGGACTAGCGGAGACCCAGTACTTC
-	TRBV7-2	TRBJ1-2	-	CASSLSDEGNYGYTF	TGTGCCAGCAGCTTATCCGATGAGGGGAACTATGGCTACACCTTC
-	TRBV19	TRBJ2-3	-	CASSFRGFSTDTQYF	TGTGCCAGTAGTTTTCGGGGTTTTAGCACAGATACGCAGTATTTT
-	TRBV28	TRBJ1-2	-	CASSLQRYGYTF	TGTGCCAGCAGTTTACAGCGCTATGGCTACACCTTC